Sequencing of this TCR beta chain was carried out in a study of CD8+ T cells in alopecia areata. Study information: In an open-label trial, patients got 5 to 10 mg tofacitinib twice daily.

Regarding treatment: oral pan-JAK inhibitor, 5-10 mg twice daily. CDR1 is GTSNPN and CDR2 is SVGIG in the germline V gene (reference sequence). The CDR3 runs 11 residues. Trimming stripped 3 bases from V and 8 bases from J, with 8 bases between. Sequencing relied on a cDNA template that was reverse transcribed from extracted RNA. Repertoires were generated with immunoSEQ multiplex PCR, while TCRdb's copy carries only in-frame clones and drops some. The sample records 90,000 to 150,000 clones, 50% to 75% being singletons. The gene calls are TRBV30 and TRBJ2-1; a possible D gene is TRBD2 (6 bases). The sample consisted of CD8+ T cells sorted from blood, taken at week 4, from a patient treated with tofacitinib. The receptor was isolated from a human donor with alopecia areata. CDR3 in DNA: TGTGCCTGGAGACTAGCCTATGAGCAGTTCTTC. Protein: CAWRLAYEQFF.